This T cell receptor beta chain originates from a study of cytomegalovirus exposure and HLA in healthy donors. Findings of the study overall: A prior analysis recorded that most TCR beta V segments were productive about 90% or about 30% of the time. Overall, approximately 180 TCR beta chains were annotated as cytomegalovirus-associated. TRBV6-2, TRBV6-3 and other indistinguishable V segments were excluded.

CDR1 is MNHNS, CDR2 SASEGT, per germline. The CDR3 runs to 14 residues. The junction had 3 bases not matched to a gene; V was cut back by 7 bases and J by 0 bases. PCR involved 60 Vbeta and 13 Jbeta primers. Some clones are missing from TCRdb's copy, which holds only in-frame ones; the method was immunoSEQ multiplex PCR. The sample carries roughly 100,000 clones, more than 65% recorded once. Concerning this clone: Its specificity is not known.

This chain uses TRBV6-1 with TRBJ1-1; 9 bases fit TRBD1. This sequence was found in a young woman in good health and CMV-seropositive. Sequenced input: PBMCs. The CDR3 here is CASIDRGLNTEAFF. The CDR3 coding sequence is TGTGCCAGCATAGACAGGGGGTTGAACACTGAAGCTTTCTTT.